The present T cell receptor (beta chain) was sequenced within a study of blood T cells in healthy people across ages. The CDR3 totals 14 residues. CDR1 and CDR2 (germline): LNHNV, YYDKDF (reference sequence). Combining a sample-barcoded 5' primer with a J-beta primer mix, a second PCR ran for roughly 7 to 11 cycles. In TCRdb, the 5' RACE reads were re-called with MiXCR into one record per CDR3 protein. Of 600,000 to 850,000 distinct CDR3 sequences listed, 20% to 25% are singletons. In its sample, this clonotype was seen a few times. This same sample was also taken into another study, of T cells of mothers and their children.

J is TRBJ2-5 and V is TRBV15, with 9 bases lining up with TRBD1. The J call may be incorrect, as the DNA end agrees better with TRBJ2-7. This sequence originates from a boy between 5 and 17 years old in good health. Sequencing was performed on blood. CDR3 region: CATSSERQGDEQYF. The CDR3 DNA reads as TGTGCCACCAGCAGTGAAAGACAGGGGGACGAGCAGTACTTC.